The rows below give T cell receptor beta chains drawn from one sample of a study of T cells in Graves' hyperthyroidism and ophthalmopathy. TCRdb processed the multiplex PCR reads anew with MiXCR; each CDR3 protein has one entry. In the table there are about 640,000 distinct CDR3 sequences, 45% of which are singletons. The sample taken for sequencing was peripheral blood or thyroid tissue (not recorded which). These receptors were taken from an adult man with Graves' disease, either hyperthyroidism or ophthalmopathy (not recorded which). Both conserved end residues are part of each CDR3. D genes are given only for firm matches. Not every row has a clone size; where given, it reads once, few, many or a size class.

V gene,D gene,J gene,clone size,CDR3 DNA,CDR3 protein
TRBV7-9,TRBD1,TRBJ1-1,.,TGTGCCAGCAGCTTAGGGGCAGGGGGAACTTTCTTT,CASSLGAGGTFF
TRBV6-5,TRBD2,TRBJ2-2,few,TGTGCCAGCAGTCAGACTAGCGGGGCCAACACCGGGGAGCTGTTTTTT,CASSQTSGANTGELFF
TRBV29-1,.,TRBJ1-1,many,TGCAGCGTTGAGCGGAGCATGAACACTGAAGCTTTCTTT,CSVERSMNTEAFF
TRBV12-3/TRBV12-4,TRBD1,TRBJ2-5,.,TGTGCCAGCAGTCACGGTTCAGGGGGCTTTTGGGAGACCCAGTACTTC,CASSHGSGGFWETQYF
TRBV5-1,TRBD1,TRBJ2-7,.,TGCGCCAGCAGCCAAGATGATAGTACAGGGGGATCCTACGAGCAGTACTTC,CASSQDDSTGGSYEQYF
TRBV20-1,.,TRBJ1-1,few,TGCAGTGCCCGTCGTGGAGGGGTGGGGACTGAAGCTTTCTTT,CSARRGGVGTEAFF
TRBV29-1,TRBD1,TRBJ2-7,many,TGCAGCGTTGATTTGGGGACAGAACCTTACGAGCAGTACTTC,CSVDLGTEPYEQYF
TRBV7-9,TRBD1,TRBJ2-7,few,TGTGCCAGCAGCGGTATCAGAGCCGTCCGGGACAGGGACTCCTACGAGCAGTACTTC,CASSGIRAVRDRDSYEQYF
TRBV19,.,TRBJ1-6,many,TGTGCCAGTAGTATAGACGGTGGCAATTCACCCCTCCACTTT,CASSIDGGNSPLHF
TRBV7-6,.,TRBJ1-4,.,TGTGCCAGCAGCTTGGCCCAAATTGCAACTAATGAAAAACTGTTTTTT,CASSLAQIATNEKLFF
TRBV24-1,.,TRBJ2-7,many,TGTGCCACCAGTGATCGGACGGCCCGGGACTCCTACGAGCAGTACTTC,CATSDRTARDSYEQYF
TRBV7-9,TRBD2,TRBJ2-7,.,TGTGCCAGCAGCTTAAGAGGGAGGGACTACGAGCAGTACTTC,CASSLRGRDYEQYF
TRBV6-9,.,TRBJ2-5,.,TGTGCCAGCAGCTTATTCGGCGGATACCAAGAGACCCAGTACTTC,CASSLFGGYQETQYF
TRBV19,.,TRBJ2-7,.,TGTGCCAGCTCAACAGAAGGGGTTTCGTACGAGCAGTACTTC,CASSTEGVSYEQYF
TRBV2,.,TRBJ1-5,many,TGTGCCAGCAAAGGGGGCAATCAGCCCCAGCATTTT,CASKGGNQPQHF
TRBV7-9,.,TRBJ1-2,few,TGTGCCAGCAGCTTACTCCCGGGTTGGTATGGCTACACCTTC,CASSLLPGWYGYTF
TRBV7-8,.,TRBJ2-7,.,TGCGCCAGCAGCTCCGTCGGGTACCCACTACAAACCGAGCAGTACTTC,CASSSVGYPLQTEQYF
TRBV15,TRBD1,TRBJ1-1,.,TGTGCCACCAGCAGAGATAGTCCTGGGACAGGGCGGGGTCAGAACACTGAAGCTTTCTTT,CATSRDSPGTGRGQNTEAFF
TRBV25-1,TRBD2,TRBJ2-4,.,TGTGCCAGCAGTGCCACGGGGGGGGGAAACATTCAGTACTTC,CASSATGGGNIQYF
TRBV19,.,TRBJ1-1,.,TGTGCCAGTAGGGTAAACAAGGGAAACACTGAAGCTTTCTTT,CASRVNKGNTEAFF
TRBV19,TRBD1,TRBJ1-4,.,TGTGCCAGTAGTAGCCACAGGGGGCGTAGTGAAAAACTGTTTTTT,CASSSHRGRSEKLFF
TRBV7-8,TRBD1,TRBJ1-4,few,TGTGCCAGCAGCTCGGACAGGGGAATTAGGAATGAAAAACTGTTTTTT,CASSSDRGIRNEKLFF
TRBV7-3,TRBD2,TRBJ2-7,.,TGTGCCAGCAGTTCTAGCGGGACGAGCTACGAGCAGTACTTC,CASSSSGTSYEQYF
TRBV7-2,TRBD1,TRBJ1-1,many,TGTGCCAGCAGCCACGAGGACAGGGGGCTCGGGGAAACTGAAGCTTTCTTT,CASSHEDRGLGETEAFF
TRBV9,TRBD1,TRBJ1-5,few,TGTGCCAGCAGCGTAGACGGACAGGGTCATCAGCCCCAGCATTTT,CASSVDGQGHQPQHF
TRBV29-1,TRBD1,TRBJ1-1,many,TGCAGCGTTCTGGACAGGGAGAACACTGAAGCTTTCTTT,CSVLDRENTEAFF
TRBV2,.,TRBJ1-5,.,TGTGCCAGCAGTGAAGCGCAGGCAGGGTTACAGCCCCAGCATTTT,CASSEAQAGLQPQHF
TRBV2,.,TRBJ1-3,few,TGTGCCAGCAGTGAAGCTGGTGGATCACCCAACACCATATATTTT,CASSEAGGSPNTIYF
TRBV2,.,TRBJ1-5,.,TGTGCCAGCTGCCGGTATGGGGAGGGGGGCAATCAGCCCCAGCATTTT,CASCRYGEGGNQPQHF
TRBV12-3/TRBV12-4,TRBD1,TRBJ1-4,few,TGTGCCAGCAGTTTCGGACAGGGGTTTGAAAAACTGTTTTTT,CASSFGQGFEKLFF
TRBV10-3,TRBD1,TRBJ1-1,.,TGTGCCATCAGTGAGTCGAGGGGGCGCGGTGAAGCTTTCTTT,CAISESRGRGEAFF
TRBV24-1,.,TRBJ1-2,.,TGTGCCAGCAGTGACAGTTCCCTCTCTGGTGGCTACACCTTC,CASSDSSLSGGYTF
TRBV7-8,TRBD1,TRBJ2-7,.,TGTGCCAGCAGCTTTGGGACAGGACCTCTAGAGCAGTACTTC,CASSFGTGPLEQYF
TRBV15,TRBD1,TRBJ2-5,.,TGTGCCACCAGCAGAGAACTCGGGACAGGGGTTGCTGAGACCCAGTACTTC,CATSRELGTGVAETQYF
TRBV12-3/TRBV12-4,.,TRBJ1-5,.,TGTGCCAGCAGTTGGGACCAGATCAATCAGCCCCAGCATTTT,CASSWDQINQPQHF
TRBV12-1,.,TRBJ2-7,few,TGTGCCAGCAGCTTTCCCACGGGAGACGAGCAGTACTTC,CASSFPTGDEQYF
TRBV19,TRBD1,TRBJ2-7,many,TGTGCCAGTAGTCGGAGACAGGGCGAATACGAGCAGTACTTC,CASSRRQGEYEQYF
TRBV2,TRBD1,TRBJ1-4,many,TGTGCCAGCAGTGAAGCGACAGGGGTAAATGAAAAACTGTTTTTT,CASSEATGVNEKLFF
TRBV9,TRBD1,TRBJ1-2,few,TGTGCCAGCAGCCAAGTCGCAGAGACAGGGATCTATGGCTACACCTTC,CASSQVAETGIYGYTF
TRBV24-1,TRBD1,TRBJ1-2,many,TGTGCCACCAGGGACAGGGAAGACTATGGCTACACCTTC,CATRDREDYGYTF
TRBV7-8,.,TRBJ2-7,many,TGTGCCAGCAGCTTAGGCATCGAGCAGTACTTC,CASSLGIEQYF